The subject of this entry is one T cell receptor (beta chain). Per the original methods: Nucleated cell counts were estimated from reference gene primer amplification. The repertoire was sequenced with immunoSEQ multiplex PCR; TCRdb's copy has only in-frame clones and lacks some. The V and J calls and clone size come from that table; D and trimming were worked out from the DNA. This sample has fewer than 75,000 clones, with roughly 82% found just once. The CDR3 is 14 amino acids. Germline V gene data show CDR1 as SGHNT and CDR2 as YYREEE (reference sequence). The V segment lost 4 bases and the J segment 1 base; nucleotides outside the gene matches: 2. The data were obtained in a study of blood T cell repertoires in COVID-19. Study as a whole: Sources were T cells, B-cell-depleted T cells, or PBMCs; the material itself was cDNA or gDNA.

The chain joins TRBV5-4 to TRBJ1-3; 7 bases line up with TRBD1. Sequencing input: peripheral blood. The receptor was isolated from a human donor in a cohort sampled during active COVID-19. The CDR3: CASSATGSGNTIYF. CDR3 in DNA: TGTGCCAGCAGCGCGACAGGGTCTGGAAACACCATATATTTT.